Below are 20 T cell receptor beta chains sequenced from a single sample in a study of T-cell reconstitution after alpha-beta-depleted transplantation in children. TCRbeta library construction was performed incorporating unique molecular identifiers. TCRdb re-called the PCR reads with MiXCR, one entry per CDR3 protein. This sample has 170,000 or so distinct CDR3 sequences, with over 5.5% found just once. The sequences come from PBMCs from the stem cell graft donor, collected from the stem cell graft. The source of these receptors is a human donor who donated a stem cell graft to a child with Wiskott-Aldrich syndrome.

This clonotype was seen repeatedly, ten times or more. CDR3 in DNA: TGTGCCAGCAGTTTACTTTCCAGGGAAAATGAGCAGTTCTTC. Amino acids: CASSLLSRENEQFF. The chain employs TRBV27 and TRBJ2-1; D perhaps matches TRBD1 (5 bases). Germline CDR1 reads MNHEY; CDR2 reads SMNVEV (reference sequence). V was clipped by 2 bases and J by 7 bases, with 12 bases between them. CDR3 length: 14 amino acids.

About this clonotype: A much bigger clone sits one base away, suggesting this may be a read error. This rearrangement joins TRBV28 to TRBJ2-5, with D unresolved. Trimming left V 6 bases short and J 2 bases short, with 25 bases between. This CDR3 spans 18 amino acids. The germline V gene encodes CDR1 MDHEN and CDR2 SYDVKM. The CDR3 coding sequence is TGTGCCAGCAGCCACCCGCGACTGGCCACCTGTCGACAAGAGACCCAGTACTTC. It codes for CASSHPRLATCRQETQYF.

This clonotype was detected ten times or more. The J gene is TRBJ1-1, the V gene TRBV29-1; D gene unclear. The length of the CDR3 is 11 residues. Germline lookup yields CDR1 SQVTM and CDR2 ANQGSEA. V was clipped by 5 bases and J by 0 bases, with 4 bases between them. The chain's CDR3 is CSVRVNTEAFF. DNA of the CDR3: TGCAGCGTTAGGGTGAACACTGAAGCTTTCTTT.

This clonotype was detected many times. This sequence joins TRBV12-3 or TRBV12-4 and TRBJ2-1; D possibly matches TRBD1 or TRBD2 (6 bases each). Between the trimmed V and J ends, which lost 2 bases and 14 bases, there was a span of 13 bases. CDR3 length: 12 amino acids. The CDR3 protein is CASSLLGGAEFF. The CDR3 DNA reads TGTGCCAGCAGTTTACTGGGGGGCGCTGAGTTCTTC.

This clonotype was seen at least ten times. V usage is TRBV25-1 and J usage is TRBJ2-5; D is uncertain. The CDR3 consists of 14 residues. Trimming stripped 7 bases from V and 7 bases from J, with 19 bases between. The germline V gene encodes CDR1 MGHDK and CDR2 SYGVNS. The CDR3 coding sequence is TGTGCCAGCAACCTCAAGGTACATCATGGGACCCAGTACTTC. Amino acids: CASNLKVHHGTQYF.

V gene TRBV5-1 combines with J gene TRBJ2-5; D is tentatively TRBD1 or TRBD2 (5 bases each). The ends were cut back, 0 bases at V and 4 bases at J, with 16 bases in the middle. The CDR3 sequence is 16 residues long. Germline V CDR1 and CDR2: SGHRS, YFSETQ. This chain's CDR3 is CASSLAGTMAGETQYF. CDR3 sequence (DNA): TGCGCCAGCAGCTTGGCGGGGACCATGGCCGGAGAGACCCAGTACTTC.

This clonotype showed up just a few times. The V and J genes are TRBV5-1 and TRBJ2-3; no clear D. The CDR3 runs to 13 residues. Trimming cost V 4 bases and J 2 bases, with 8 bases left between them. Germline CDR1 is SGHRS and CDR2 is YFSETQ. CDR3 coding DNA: TGCGCCAGCAGCCGTATAATCACAGATACGCAGTATTTT. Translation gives CASSRIITDTQYF.

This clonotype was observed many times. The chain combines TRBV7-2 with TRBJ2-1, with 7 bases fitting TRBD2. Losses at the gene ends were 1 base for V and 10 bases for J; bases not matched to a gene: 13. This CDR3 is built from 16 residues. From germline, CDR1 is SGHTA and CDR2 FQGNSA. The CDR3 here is CASSLVRGRAGTEQFF. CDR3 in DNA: TGTGCCAGCAGCTTAGTCCGAGGGAGGGCCGGAACGGAGCAGTTCTTC.

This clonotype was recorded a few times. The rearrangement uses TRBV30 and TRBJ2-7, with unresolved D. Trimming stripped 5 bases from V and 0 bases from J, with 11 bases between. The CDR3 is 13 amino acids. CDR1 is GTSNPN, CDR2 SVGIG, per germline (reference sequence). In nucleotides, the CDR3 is TGTGCCTGGCGACCGGATCCCTCCTACGAGCAGTACTTC. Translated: CAWRPDPSYEQYF. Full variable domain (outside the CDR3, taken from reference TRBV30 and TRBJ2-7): SQTIHQWPATLVQPVGSPLSLECTVEGTSNPNLYWYRQAAGRGLQLLFYSVGIGQISSEVPQNLSASRPQDRQFILSSKKLLLSDSGFYLCAWRPDPSYEQYFGPGTRLTVT.

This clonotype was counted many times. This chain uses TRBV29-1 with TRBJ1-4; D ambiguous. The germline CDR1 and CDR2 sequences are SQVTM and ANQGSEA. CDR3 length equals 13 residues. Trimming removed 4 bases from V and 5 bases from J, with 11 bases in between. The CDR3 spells CSVALLVNEKLFF. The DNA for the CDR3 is TGCAGCGTTGCGCTTTTAGTCAATGAAAAACTGTTTTTT.

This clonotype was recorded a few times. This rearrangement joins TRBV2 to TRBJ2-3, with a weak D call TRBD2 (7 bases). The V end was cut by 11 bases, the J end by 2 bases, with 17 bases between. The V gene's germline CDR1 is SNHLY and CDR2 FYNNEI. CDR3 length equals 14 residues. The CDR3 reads CARRGQGDTDTQYF. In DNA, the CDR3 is TGTGCCCGGCGGGGGCAGGGTGACACAGATACGCAGTATTTT. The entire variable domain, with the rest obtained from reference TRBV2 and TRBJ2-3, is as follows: EPEVTQTPSHQVTQMGQEVILRCVPISNHLYFYWYRQILGQKVEFLVSFYNNEISEKSEIFDDQFSVERPDGSNFTLKIRSTKLEDSAMYFCARRGQGDTDTQYFGPGTRLTVL.

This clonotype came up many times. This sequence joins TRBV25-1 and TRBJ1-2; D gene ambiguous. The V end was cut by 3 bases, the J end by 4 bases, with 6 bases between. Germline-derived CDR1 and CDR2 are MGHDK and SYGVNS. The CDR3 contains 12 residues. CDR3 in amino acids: CASSDVLYGYTF. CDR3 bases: TGTGCCAGCAGTGATGTCCTCTATGGCTACACCTTC.

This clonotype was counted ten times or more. This chain's CDR3 is CSARGYRETSYEQYF. The CDR3 region has the DNA TGCAGTGCTAGAGGGTACAGGGAAACATCCTACGAGCAGTACTTC. The chain couples TRBV20-1 to TRBJ2-7; D possibly corresponds to TRBD1 (6 bases). The CDR3 is 15 amino acids. The V and J ends lost 1 base and 1 base respectively, with 14 bases between them. Per the germline V gene, CDR1 is DFQATT and CDR2 is SNEGSKA (reference sequence).

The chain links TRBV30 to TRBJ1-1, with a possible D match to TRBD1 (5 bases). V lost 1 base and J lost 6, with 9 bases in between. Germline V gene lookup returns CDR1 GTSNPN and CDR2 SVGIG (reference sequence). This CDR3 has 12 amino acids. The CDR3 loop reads CAWSAGRPEAFF. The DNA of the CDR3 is TGTGCCTGGAGTGCAGGGCGACCTGAAGCTTTCTTT.

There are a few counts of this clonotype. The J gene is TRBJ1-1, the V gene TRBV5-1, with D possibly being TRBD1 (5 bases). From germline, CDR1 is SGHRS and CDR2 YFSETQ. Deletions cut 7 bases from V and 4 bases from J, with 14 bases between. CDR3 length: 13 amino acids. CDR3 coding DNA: TGCGCCAGCGGATCCCAGGGTACCACTGAAGCTTTCTTT. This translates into CASGSQGTTEAFF. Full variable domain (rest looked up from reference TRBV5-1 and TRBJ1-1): KAGVTQTPRYLIKTRGQQVTLSCSPISGHRSVSWYQQTPGQGLQFLFEYFSETQRNKGNFPGRFSGRQFSNSRSEMNVSTLELGDSALYLCASGSQGTTEAFFGQGTRLTVV.

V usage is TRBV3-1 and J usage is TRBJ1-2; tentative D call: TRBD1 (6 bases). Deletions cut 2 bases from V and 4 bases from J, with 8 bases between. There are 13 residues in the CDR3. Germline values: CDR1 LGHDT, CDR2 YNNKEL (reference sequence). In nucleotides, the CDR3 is TGTGCCAGCAGCCAACGGGGGGCCTATGGCTACACCTTC. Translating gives CASSQRGAYGYTF.

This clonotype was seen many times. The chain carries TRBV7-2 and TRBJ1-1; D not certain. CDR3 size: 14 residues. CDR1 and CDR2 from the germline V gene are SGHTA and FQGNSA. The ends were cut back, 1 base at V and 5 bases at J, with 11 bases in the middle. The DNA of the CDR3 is TGTGCCAGCAGCTTAGGTCTAGGGAATACTGAAGCTTTCTTT. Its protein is CASSLGLGNTEAFF.

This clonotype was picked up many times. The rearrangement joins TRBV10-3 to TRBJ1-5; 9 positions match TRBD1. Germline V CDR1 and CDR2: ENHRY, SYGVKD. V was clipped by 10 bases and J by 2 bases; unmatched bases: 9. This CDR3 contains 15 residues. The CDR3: CATTVGQGRNQPQHF. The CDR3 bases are TGTGCCACCACAGTAGGACAGGGGCGCAATCAGCCCCAGCATTTT.

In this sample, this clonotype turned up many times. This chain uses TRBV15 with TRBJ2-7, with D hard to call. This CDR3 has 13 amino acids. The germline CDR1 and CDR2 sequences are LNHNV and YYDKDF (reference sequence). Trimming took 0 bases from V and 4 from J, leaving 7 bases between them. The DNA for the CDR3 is TGTGCCACCAGCAGAGATCTGGATTACGAGCAGTACTTC. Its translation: CATSRDLDYEQYF.

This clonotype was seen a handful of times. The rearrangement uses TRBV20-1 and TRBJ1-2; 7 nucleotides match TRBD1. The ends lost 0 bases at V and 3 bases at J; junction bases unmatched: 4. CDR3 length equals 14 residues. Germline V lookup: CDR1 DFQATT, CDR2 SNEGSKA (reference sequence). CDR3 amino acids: CSARDRQGDYGYTF. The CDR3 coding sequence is TGCAGTGCTAGAGATCGACAGGGCGACTATGGCTACACCTTC.